These 21 T cell receptor beta chains originate from one sample sequenced in a study of T-cell reconstitution after alpha-beta-depleted transplantation in children. Unique molecular identifiers were incorporated into the prepared TCRbeta library. TCRdb analysed the PCR reads with MiXCR anew, one entry per CDR3 protein. The table shows 530,000 or so distinct CDR3 sequences, with over 20% occurring only once. Sequenced material: PBMCs, taken before TCRalphabeta/CD19-depleted stem cell transplant. These receptor sequences come from a boy younger than two with Wiskott-Aldrich syndrome, due to receive a stem cell transplant.

This chain joins TRBV20-1 and TRBJ2-3; 9 bases agree with TRBD1. The CDR3 sequence is 13 residues long. The V segment lost 8 bases and the J segment 4 bases; nucleotides outside the gene matches: 7. CDR1 DFQATT and CDR2 SNEGSKA come from the germline V gene (reference sequence). The CDR3 coding sequence is TGCAGTCTACCGACAGGGGGGGCAGATACGCAGTATTTT. This translates into CSLPTGGADTQYF.

The V gene is TRBV25-1, the J gene TRBJ1-1; no firm D call. The length of the CDR3 is 13 residues. V lost 1 base to trimming and J lost 0 bases, with 3 bases between them. Germline V lookup: CDR1 MGHDK, CDR2 SYGVNS. Here the CDR3 DNA reads TGTGCCAGCAGTGAATGGGTGAACACTGAAGCTTTCTTT. Translated: CASSEWVNTEAFF.

This clonotype was counted only a few times. The chain couples TRBV5-1 to TRBJ2-3; D not resolved. This CDR3 is 15 amino acids long. V was trimmed by 0 bases and J by 0 bases, leaving 8 bases between them. Germline V gene lookup returns CDR1 SGHRS and CDR2 YFSETQ. CDR3 residues: CASSLDGHSTDTQYF. The CDR3 nucleotides read TGCGCCAGCAGCTTGGACGGCCATAGCACAGATACGCAGTATTTT.

This clonotype has just a few counts. J is TRBJ1-2 and V is TRBV7-2; D is uncertain. Germline loops: CDR1 SGHTA, CDR2 FQGNSA. There are 13 residues in the CDR3. V shed 4 bases and J shed 6 bases, with 12 bases lying between them. The CDR3 loop is CASSSYHSDGYTF. DNA of the CDR3: TGTGCCAGCAGCTCCTATCACAGCGATGGCTACACCTTC.

The V and J genes are TRBV18 and TRBJ2-7; 7 nucleotides line up with TRBD1. CDR3 length: 14 residues. Germline CDR1 reads KGHSH; CDR2 reads LQKENI. V shed 6 bases and J 2 bases; nucleotides not matched to a gene: 7. Here the CDR3 DNA reads TGTGCCAGCTCCCAGGGACAGCGACCCTACGAGCAGTACTTC. It yields the protein CASSQGQRPYEQYF.

The rearrangement links TRBV5-1 to TRBJ2-7; D is perhaps TRBD1 (5 bases). The CDR3 consists of 14 residues. Germline loops: CDR1 SGHRS, CDR2 YFSETQ. Trimming stripped 2 bases from V and 5 bases from J, with 14 bases between. CDR3 in DNA: TGCGCCAGCAGCTTACGTTCATGGGGCGACGAGCAGTACTTC. Translating gives CASSLRSWGDEQYF.

This clonotype was observed a handful of times. The chain has TRBV12-3 or TRBV12-4 and TRBJ1-1; tentative D call: TRBD1 (5 bases). This CDR3 region has 14 residues. Trimming pared 6 bases from V and 0 bases from J, leaving 11 bases between. CDR3 amino acids: CASSQGTLNTEAFF. Here the CDR3 DNA reads TGTGCCAGCAGCCAAGGGACCTTGAACACTGAAGCTTTCTTT.

This clonotype has only a few counts. This sequence joins TRBV20-1 and TRBJ1-1; D perhaps matches TRBD1 (5 bases). V was clipped by 0 bases and J by 9 bases, with 14 bases between them. CDR1 and CDR2 (germline): DFQATT, SNEGSKA (reference sequence). The CDR3 is made up of 13 amino acids. CDR3 residues: CSARDDAAGKAFF. CDR3 bases: TGCAGTGCTAGAGATGATGCGGCAGGGAAAGCTTTCTTT.

CDR3 coding DNA: TGCGCCAGCAGCAGACGGGACCCCGCTGAAGAGACCCAGTACTTC. Protein product: CASSRRDPAEETQYF. This chain uses TRBV5-1 with TRBJ2-5; D tentatively reads TRBD1 or TRBD2 (5 bases each). V dropped 4 bases and J dropped 3 bases, with 16 bases sitting between them. The length of the CDR3 is 15 residues. Germline V gene sequence: CDR1 SGHRS, CDR2 YFSETQ. Based on the CDR3 plus reference TRBV5-1 and TRBJ2-5, the full variable domain is KAGVTQTPRYLIKTRGQQVTLSCSPISGHRSVSWYQQTPGQGLQFLFEYFSETQRNKGNFPGRFSGRQFSNSRSEMNVSTLELGDSALYLCASSRRDPAEETQYFGPGTRLLVL.

The rearrangement joins TRBV20-1 to TRBJ1-1, with D tentatively TRBD1 (6 bases). The CDR3 covers 13 residues. Germline V lookup: CDR1 DFQATT, CDR2 SNEGSKA (reference sequence). Trimming took off 0 bases at V and 3 bases at J, with 8 bases between the two ends. The CDR3 protein is CSAREGADTEAFF. CDR3 DNA sequence: TGCAGTGCTAGAGAGGGGGCGGACACTGAAGCTTTCTTT.

The chain recombines TRBV20-1 with TRBJ2-1, with D perhaps TRBD2 (6 bases). This CDR3 contains 11 residues. The germline V gene has CDR1 DFQATT and CDR2 SNEGSKA (reference sequence). V lost 7 bases and J lost 14, with 18 bases in between. The chain's CDR3 is CSVSSGDPKFF. The CDR3 DNA reads TGCAGTGTCAGTTCGGGGGACCCGAAGTTCTTC.

The chain uses TRBV12-3 or TRBV12-4 and TRBJ1-1; perhaps TRBD1 as D (5 bases). The CDR3 consists of 15 residues. The germline V and J ends were trimmed by 2 bases and 4 bases, with 14 bases remaining between them. DNA of the CDR3: TGTGCCAGCAGTTTACCTCGCACGGGGGGCACTGAAGCTTTCTTT. It translates to CASSLPRTGGTEAFF.

The V gene is TRBV24-1, the J gene TRBJ1-5; D gene unclear. The CDR3 contains 14 residues. Germline CDR1 and CDR2: KGHDR and SFDVKD. Trimming left V 4 bases short and J 1 base short, with 7 bases between. CDR3 in amino acids: CATSEGGSNQPQHF. The CDR3 nucleotides read TGTGCCACCAGTGAAGGAGGGAGCAATCAGCCCCAGCATTTT.

This clonotype occurred once. The chain has TRBV7-2 and TRBJ1-1, with no clear D. CDR3 size: 13 residues. V was shortened by 2 bases and J by 8 bases, with 12 bases between the two germline ends. Looked up from germline, CDR1 is SGHTA and CDR2 is FQGNSA. The CDR3 coding sequence is TGTGCCAGCAGCTTAATCTTCGGACGGGAAGCTTTCTTT. This codes for CASSLIFGREAFF. Full variable domain (remainder filled in from reference TRBV7-2 and TRBJ1-1): GAGVSQSPSNKVTEKGKDVELRCDPISGHTALYWYRQSLGQGLEFLIYFQGNSAPDKSGLPSDRFSAERTGGSVSTLTIQRTQQEDSAVYLCASSLIFGREAFFGQGTRLTVV.

This chain joins TRBV5-1 and TRBJ2-1; TRBD2 matches 7 bases. Losses at the gene ends were 7 bases for V and 6 bases for J; bases not matched to a gene: 7. The length of the CDR3 is 13 residues. Germline CDR1 reads SGHRS; CDR2 reads YFSETQ. The CDR3 sequence: CASGREFSNEQFF. CDR3 in DNA: TGCGCCAGCGGGAGGGAGTTCAGCAATGAGCAGTTCTTC.

The V and J genes are TRBV28 and TRBJ2-5; 9 nucleotides agree with TRBD2. The J segment lost 4 bases and the V segment lost 7 bases, leaving 7 bases of the junction unmatched. CDR3 length: 14 amino acids. CDR1 MDHEN and CDR2 SYDVKM come from the germline V gene. The CDR3 region is CASKIAGAGETQYF. The CDR3 DNA sequence: TGTGCCAGCAAAATAGCGGGAGCTGGAGAGACCCAGTACTTC. The full variable domain, its missing parts supplied by reference TRBV28 and TRBJ2-5, is DVKVTQSSRYLVKRTGEKVFLECVQDMDHENMFWYRQDPGLGLRLIYFSYDVKMKEKGDIPEGYSVSREKKERFSLILESASTNQTSMYLCASKIAGAGETQYFGPGTRLLVL.

There are many counts of this clonotype. This rearrangement joins TRBV3-1 to TRBJ1-5; the D is unclear. In germline, CDR1 is LGHDT, CDR2 YNNKEL (reference sequence). This CDR3 spans 13 amino acids. Deletions cut 1 base from V and 6 bases from J, with 7 bases between. The CDR3 region is CASSQVGFQPQHF. CDR3 sequence (DNA): TGTGCCAGCAGCCAAGTGGGGTTTCAGCCCCAGCATTTT.

This clonotype was found a few times. CDR3 sequence: CASSDSGSYEQYF. Here the CDR3 DNA reads TGTGCCAGCAGTGACAGCGGTAGCTACGAGCAGTACTTC. The J gene is TRBJ2-7, the V gene TRBV12-3 or TRBV12-4, with D tentatively TRBD1 or TRBD2 (5 bases each). V was trimmed by 5 bases and J by 3 bases, leaving 11 bases between them. The CDR3 covers 13 residues.

The CDR3 is CAIRQGPNSYEQYF. DNA for the CDR3: TGTGCCATCAGGCAGGGGCCCAACTCCTACGAGCAGTACTTC. This chain links TRBV10-3 with TRBJ2-7, with a possible D match to TRBD1 (6 bases). This CDR3 is built from 14 residues. Looked up from germline, CDR1 is ENHRY and CDR2 is SYGVKD. Trimming shortened V by 6 bases and J by 0 bases, and 12 bases separated the two germline ends.

This chain joins TRBV7-2 and TRBJ1-1; D is unresolved. This CDR3 is 14 amino acids long. V was cut by 1 base and J by 8 bases, with 14 bases left in between. Germline V lookup: CDR1 SGHTA, CDR2 FQGNSA. For the CDR3, the DNA is TGTGCCAGCAGCTTAGATGGAGTAGTGGAAGAAGCTTTCTTT. Encoded protein: CASSLDGVVEEAFF. The full variable domain, in which reference TRBV7-2 and TRBJ1-1 provide the parts outside the CDR3, is GAGVSQSPSNKVTEKGKDVELRCDPISGHTALYWYRQSLGQGLEFLIYFQGNSAPDKSGLPSDRFSAERTGGSVSTLTIQRTQQEDSAVYLCASSLDGVVEEAFFGQGTRLTVV.

This clonotype was observed a few times. The V gene is TRBV27, the J gene TRBJ1-2, with 11 bases aligning to TRBD1. Germline lookup yields CDR1 MNHEY and CDR2 SMNVEV (reference sequence). V lost 6 bases, J lost 5 bases, and 14 bases stayed unmatched. The CDR3 has 17 amino acids. DNA for the CDR3: TGTGCCAGCAGGCCCCACAACCCGGGACAGGGGGATTATGGCTACACCTTC. Translating gives CASRPHNPGQGDYGYTF.